This T cell receptor beta chain was identified during a study of OX40 agonist ivuxolimab in advanced cancers. For the wider study: Ivuxolimab, which targeted the costimulatory receptor OX40 (CD134), was an agonistic, fully human IgG2 monoclonal antibody. Of the roughly 50 dose-escalation patients, hepatocellular carcinoma was present in around 19, melanoma in approximately 15, renal cell carcinoma in 9 and head and neck cancer in 9. In the dose-escalation cohort, roughly 80% of patients were male, and the mean age was about 55 years, with a range of about 23 to 85. The monotherapy dose-escalation portion (N of about 50 patients) of the phase I ivuxolimab trial is reported in the paper. Three dose-escalation patients achieved partial responses, one with hepatocellular carcinoma and two with cutaneous melanoma. Peripheral TCRbeta sequencing aimed to test whether ivuxolimab altered TCR sequence diversity and caused clonal T-cell expansion. Intravenous ivuxolimab was administered to patients every 2 weeks at six dose levels: 0.01, 0.1, 0.3, 1.5, 3 and 10 mg/kg. Prior anti-PD-1, anti-PD-L1 or anti-CTLA-4 therapy was permitted, and approximately 42% of dose-escalation patients had received checkpoint inhibitors. Broader findings and caveats from the paper: In the 0.1-3.0 mg/kg groups, partial responders had among the lowest normalized peripheral clonal expansion, particularly in CD8+ T cells. At doses from 0.1 to 3.0 mg/kg, clonal expansion was seen in both CD4+ and CD8+ blood T cells between baseline and week 6. The antigen specificity of the peripheral T cells that underwent clonal expansion was not determined. On average, CD8+ T cells showed more expanded clones than CD4+ T cells after ivuxolimab. Low levels of normalized T-cell clonal expansion were also shown by some nonresponding patients.

The trial excluded patients who had a history of autoimmune disease or who were on systemic immunosuppression. Peripheral blood for TCR sequencing was collected from all dose cohorts at baseline, on cycle 4 day 1, and on cycle 7 day 1. Samples were obtained from an open-label, multicenter, first-in-human phase I dose-escalation trial of ivuxolimab. Adults with locally advanced or metastatic melanoma, renal cell, hepatocellular, or head and neck squamous cell carcinoma were enrolled in the trial. Before TCR sequencing, CD4+ T cells and CD8+ T cells were sorted from peripheral blood as separate populations. Genomic DNA was extracted from sorted cells for sequencing of the TCRbeta CDR3 region. The immunoSEQ Assay was used for sequencing of TCRbeta CDR3 regions. TCRdb obtained this table from immuneACCESS and retained in-frame rearrangements with V and J assigned. These tables miss some clones; where compared with another copy, unresolved V genes account for less than half of the shortfall, and the remainder is unexplained. This sample has around 59,000 clones in its table, and 80% to 90% of those were observed once. In total, the top ten clones hold roughly an eighth of the sample.

This clone has a single count. Its antigen specificity is not known. Base qualities were left out, and no much larger clone turns up one base away. Taken from cysteine to phenylalanine, the CDR3 has 16 residues. CDR3 DNA is the only sequence kept; it has 48 bases, read in frame from the first base. Trimmed from V: 5 bases; trimmed from J: 5 bases; junction bases lacking a gene match: 6. The CDR1 and CDR2 encoded by the germline V gene (reference sequence) are PRHDT and FYEKMQ. The sequence is built from TRBV13 and TRBJ2-7, with TRBD2 matching 16 junction bases. The TCR comes from an adult with an advanced solid tumor such as melanoma, head and neck, liver or kidney cancer. Specimen: CD4+ or CD8+ T cells sorted from blood, collected in a trial of the OX40 agonist ivuxolimab. The nucleotide sequence is given as TGTGCCAGCAGCCCCGAGGGACTAGCGGGAGGGCACGAGCAGTACTTC. This codes for CASSPEGLAGGHEQYF.